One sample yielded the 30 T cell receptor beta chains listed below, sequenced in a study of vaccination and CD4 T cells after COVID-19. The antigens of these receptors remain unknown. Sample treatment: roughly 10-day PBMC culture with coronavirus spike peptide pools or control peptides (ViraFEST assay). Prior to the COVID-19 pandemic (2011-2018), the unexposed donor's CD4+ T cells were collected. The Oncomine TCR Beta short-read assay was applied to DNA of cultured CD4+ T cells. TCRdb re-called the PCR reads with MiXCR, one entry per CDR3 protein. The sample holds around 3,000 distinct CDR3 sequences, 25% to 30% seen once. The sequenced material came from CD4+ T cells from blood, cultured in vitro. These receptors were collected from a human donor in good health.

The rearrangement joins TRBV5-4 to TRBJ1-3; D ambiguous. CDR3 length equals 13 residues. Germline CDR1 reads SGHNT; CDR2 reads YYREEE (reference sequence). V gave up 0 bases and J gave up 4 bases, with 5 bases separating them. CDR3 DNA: TGTGCCAGCAGCTTGGCACAAGGAAACACCATATATTTT. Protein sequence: CASSLAQGNTIYF.

CDR3 sequence reads: CATSRDGGRADEQFF. Here the CDR3 DNA reads TGTGCCACCAGCAGAGATGGCGGGAGGGCCGATGAGCAGTTCTTC. This sequence joins TRBV15 and TRBJ2-1; 9 nucleotides match TRBD2. The V gene end was trimmed by 0 bases and the J gene end by 8 bases; junction bases not matched to a gene: 5. The V gene's germline CDR1 is LNHNV and CDR2 YYDKDF (reference sequence). The CDR3 is 15 amino acids.

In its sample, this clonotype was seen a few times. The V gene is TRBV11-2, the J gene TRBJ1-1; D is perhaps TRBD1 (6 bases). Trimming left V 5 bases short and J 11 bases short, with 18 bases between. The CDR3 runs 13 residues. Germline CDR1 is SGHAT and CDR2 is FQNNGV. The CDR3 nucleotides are TGTGCCAGCAGCCCCACCAGGGGAATCTTGGCTTTCTTT. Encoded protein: CASSPTRGILAFF. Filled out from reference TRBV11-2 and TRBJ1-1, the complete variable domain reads EAGVAQSPRYKIIEKRQSVAFWCNPISGHATLYWYQQILGQGPKLLIQFQNNGVVDDSQLPKDRFSAERLKGVDSTLKIQPAKLEDSAVYLCASSPTRGILAFFGQGTRLTVV.

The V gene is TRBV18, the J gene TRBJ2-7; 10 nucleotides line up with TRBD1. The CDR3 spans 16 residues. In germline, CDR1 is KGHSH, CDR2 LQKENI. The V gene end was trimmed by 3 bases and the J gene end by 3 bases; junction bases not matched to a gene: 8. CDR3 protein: CASSPSGTGVLYEQYF. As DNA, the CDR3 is TGTGCCAGCTCACCTTCCGGGACAGGGGTTCTCTACGAGCAGTACTTC.

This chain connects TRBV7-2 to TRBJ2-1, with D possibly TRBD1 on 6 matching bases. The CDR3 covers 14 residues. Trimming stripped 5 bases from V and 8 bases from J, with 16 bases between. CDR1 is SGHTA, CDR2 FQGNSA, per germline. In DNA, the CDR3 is TGTGCCAGCAGCGTTCAGGGGTTCGGCGATGAGCAGTTCTTC. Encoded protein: CASSVQGFGDEQFF.

CDR3 amino acids: CSARGTSGAIAYEQYF. The CDR3 DNA reads TGCAGTGCGCGTGGGACTAGCGGGGCGATAGCCTACGAGCAGTACTTC. The chain has TRBV20-1 and TRBJ2-7; 13 bases are shared with TRBD2. CDR1 and CDR2 from the germline V gene are DFQATT and SNEGSKA (reference sequence). The junction had 10 bases not matched to a gene; V was cut back by 6 bases and J by 2 bases. This CDR3 spans 16 amino acids.

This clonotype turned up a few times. The CDR3 DNA reads TGTGCCAGCAGCGTAGGTGGGCAAACCAATTCACCCCTCCACTTT. Protein product: CASSVGGQTNSPLHF. The chain carries TRBV9 and TRBJ1-6; D gene ambiguous. V was clipped by 0 bases and J by 7 bases, with 11 bases between them. This CDR3 is 15 amino acids long. The germline CDR1 and CDR2 sequences are SGDLS and YYNGEE. The full variable domain, completed using reference TRBV9 and TRBJ1-6, is DSGVTQTPKHLITATGQRVTLRCSPRSGDLSVYWYQQSLDQGLQFLIQYYNGEERAKGNILERFSAQQFPDLHSELNLSSLELGDSALYFCASSVGGQTNSPLHFGNGTRLTVT.

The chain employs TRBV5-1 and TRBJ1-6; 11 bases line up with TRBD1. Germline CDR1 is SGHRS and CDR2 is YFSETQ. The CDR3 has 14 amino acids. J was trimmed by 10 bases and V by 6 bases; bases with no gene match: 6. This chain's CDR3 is CASNPGQGGSPLHF. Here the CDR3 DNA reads TGCGCCAGCAACCCGGGACAGGGGGGATCACCCCTCCACTTT.

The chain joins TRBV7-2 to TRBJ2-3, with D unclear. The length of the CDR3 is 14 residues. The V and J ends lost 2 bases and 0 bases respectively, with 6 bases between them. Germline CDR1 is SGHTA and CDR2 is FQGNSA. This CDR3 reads CASSLTSSTDTQYF. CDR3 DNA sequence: TGTGCCAGCAGCTTAACCAGTAGCACAGATACGCAGTATTTT.

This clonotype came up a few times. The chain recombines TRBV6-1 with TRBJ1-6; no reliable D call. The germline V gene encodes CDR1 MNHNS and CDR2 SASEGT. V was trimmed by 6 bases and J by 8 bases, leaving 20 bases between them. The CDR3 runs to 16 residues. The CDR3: CASSLDPGGLDSPLHF. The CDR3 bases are TGTGCCAGCAGCCTGGATCCGGGAGGGTTAGATTCACCCCTCCACTTT.

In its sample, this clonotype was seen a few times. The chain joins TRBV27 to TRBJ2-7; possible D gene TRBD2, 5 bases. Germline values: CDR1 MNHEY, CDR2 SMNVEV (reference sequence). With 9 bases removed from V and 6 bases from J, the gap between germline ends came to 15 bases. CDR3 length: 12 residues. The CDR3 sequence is CASRQWAGEQYF. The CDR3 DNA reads TGTGCCAGTAGACAATGGGCGGGCGAGCAGTACTTC.

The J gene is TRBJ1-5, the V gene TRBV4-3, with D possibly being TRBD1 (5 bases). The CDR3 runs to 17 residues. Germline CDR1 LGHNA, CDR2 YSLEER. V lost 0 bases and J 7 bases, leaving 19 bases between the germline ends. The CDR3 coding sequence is TGCGCCAGCAGCCAAGATTTATTCGGCAGGGAGGGGCAGCCCCAGCATTTT. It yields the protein CASSQDLFGREGQPQHF.

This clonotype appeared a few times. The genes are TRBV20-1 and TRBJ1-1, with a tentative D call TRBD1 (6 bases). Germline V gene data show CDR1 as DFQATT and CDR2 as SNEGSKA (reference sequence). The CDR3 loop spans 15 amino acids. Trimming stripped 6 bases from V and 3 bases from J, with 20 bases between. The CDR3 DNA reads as TGCAGTGCCCCGCGCCCGGGACATCGGGACACTGAAGCTTTCTTT. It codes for CSAPRPGHRDTEAFF.

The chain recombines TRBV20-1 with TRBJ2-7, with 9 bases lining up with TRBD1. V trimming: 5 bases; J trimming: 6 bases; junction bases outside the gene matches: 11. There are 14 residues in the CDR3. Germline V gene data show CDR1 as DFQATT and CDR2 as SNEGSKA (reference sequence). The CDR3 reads CSASEGTGLFEQYF. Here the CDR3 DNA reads TGCAGTGCTTCCGAGGGGACAGGGTTATTCGAGCAGTACTTC.

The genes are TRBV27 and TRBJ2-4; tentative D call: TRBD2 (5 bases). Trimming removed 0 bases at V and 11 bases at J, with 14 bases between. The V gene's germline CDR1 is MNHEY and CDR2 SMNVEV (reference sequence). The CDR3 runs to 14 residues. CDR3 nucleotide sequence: TGTGCCAGCAGTTTATCCGGTTCCGACGGGGTTCAGTACTTC. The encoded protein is CASSLSGSDGVQYF.

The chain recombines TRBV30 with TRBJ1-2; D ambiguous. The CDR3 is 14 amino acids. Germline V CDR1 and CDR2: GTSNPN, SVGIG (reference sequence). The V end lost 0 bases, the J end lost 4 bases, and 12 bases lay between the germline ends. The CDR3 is CAWSVRGLAYGYTF. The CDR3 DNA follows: TGTGCCTGGAGTGTACGAGGGCTTGCCTATGGCTACACCTTC.

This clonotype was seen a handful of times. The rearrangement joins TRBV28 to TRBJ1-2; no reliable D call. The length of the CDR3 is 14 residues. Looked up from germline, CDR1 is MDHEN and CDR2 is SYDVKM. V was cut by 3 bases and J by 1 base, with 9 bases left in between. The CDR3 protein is CASSFSLINYGYTF. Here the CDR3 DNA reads TGTGCCAGCAGTTTCTCCCTCATTAACTATGGCTACACCTTC.

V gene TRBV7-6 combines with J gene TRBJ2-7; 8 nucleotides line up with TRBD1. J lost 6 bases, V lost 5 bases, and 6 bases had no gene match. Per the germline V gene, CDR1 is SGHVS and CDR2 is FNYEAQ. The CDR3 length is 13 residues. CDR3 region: CASSPTGESEQYF. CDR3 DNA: TGTGCCAGCAGCCCGACAGGGGAGAGCGAGCAGTACTTC.

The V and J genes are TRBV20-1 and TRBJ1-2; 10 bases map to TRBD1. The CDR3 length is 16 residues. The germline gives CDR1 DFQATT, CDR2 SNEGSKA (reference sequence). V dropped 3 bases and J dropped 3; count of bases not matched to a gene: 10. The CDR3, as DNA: TGCAGTGCTAGTTCTGGAAGACAGGGGGCGGACTATGGCTACACCTTC. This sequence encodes CSASSGRQGADYGYTF.

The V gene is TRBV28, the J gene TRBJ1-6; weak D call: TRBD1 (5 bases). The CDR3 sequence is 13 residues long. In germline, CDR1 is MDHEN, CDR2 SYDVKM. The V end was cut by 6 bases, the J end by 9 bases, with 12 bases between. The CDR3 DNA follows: TGTGCCAGCAGCGAGGCAGGGAGTTCACCCCTCCACTTT. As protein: CASSEAGSSPLHF.

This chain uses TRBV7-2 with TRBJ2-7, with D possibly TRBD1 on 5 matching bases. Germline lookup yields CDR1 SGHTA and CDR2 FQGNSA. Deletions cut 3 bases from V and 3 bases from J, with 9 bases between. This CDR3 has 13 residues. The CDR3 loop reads CASSFRTNYEQYF. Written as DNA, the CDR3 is TGTGCCAGCAGCTTTCGGACAAACTACGAGCAGTACTTC.

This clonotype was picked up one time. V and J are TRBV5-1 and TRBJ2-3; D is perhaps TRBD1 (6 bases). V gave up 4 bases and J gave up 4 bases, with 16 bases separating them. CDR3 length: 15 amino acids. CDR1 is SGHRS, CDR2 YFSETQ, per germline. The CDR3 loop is CASSPNRVGADTQYF. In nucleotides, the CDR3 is TGCGCCAGCAGCCCAAACAGGGTAGGGGCAGATACGCAGTATTTT.

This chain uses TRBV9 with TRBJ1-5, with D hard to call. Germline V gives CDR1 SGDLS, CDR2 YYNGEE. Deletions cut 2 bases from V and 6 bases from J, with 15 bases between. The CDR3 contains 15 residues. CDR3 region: CASSVAGERGQPQHF. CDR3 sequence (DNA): TGTGCCAGCAGCGTCGCCGGGGAGAGAGGTCAGCCCCAGCATTTT.

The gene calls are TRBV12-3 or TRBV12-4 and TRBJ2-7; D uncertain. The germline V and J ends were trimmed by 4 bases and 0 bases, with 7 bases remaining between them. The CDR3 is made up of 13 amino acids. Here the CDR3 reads CASSWASSYEQYF. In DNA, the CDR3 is TGTGCCAGCAGTTGGGCCAGCTCCTACGAGCAGTACTTC.

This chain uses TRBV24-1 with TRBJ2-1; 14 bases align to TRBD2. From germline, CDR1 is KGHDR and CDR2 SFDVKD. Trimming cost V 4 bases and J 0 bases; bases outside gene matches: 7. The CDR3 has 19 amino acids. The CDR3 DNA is TGTGCCACCAGTGACCCTGGGACTAGCGGGAGAAGCTCCTACAATGAGCAGTTCTTC. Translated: CATSDPGTSGRSSYNEQFF.

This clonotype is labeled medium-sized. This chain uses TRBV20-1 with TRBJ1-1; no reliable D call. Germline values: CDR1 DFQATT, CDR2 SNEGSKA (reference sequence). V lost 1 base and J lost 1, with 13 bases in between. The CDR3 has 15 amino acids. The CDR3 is CSARVLDWENTEAFF. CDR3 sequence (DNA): TGCAGTGCTAGAGTTTTGGACTGGGAGAACACTGAAGCTTTCTTT.

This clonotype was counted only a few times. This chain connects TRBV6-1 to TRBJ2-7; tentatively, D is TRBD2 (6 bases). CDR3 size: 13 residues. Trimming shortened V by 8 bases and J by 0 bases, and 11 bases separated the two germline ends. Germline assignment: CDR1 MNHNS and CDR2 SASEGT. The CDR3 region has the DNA TGTGCCAGCTGGCGGGGCGCCTCCTACGAGCAGTACTTC. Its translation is CASWRGASYEQYF.

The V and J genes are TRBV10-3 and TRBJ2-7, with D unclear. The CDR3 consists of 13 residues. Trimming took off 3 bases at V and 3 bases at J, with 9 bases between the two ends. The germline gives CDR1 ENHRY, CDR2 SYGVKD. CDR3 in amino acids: CAISDLSGYEQYF. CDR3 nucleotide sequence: TGTGCCATCAGTGATCTTTCGGGCTACGAGCAGTACTTC.

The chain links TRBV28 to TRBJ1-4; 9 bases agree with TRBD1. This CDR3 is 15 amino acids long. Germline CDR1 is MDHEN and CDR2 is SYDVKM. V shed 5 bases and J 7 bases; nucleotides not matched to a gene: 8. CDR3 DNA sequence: TGTGCCAGCAGTCCGGTTGGGACAGGGTCTGAAAAACTGTTTTTT. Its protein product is CASSPVGTGSEKLFF.

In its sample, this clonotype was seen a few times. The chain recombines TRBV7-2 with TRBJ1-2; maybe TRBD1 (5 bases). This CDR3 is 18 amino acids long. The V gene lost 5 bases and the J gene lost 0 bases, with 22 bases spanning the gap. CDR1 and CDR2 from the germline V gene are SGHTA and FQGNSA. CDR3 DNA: TGTGCCAGCAGCCCTAGTCCCCCCGGGACCACAGCTAACTATGGCTACACCTTC. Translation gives CASSPSPPGTTANYGYTF.